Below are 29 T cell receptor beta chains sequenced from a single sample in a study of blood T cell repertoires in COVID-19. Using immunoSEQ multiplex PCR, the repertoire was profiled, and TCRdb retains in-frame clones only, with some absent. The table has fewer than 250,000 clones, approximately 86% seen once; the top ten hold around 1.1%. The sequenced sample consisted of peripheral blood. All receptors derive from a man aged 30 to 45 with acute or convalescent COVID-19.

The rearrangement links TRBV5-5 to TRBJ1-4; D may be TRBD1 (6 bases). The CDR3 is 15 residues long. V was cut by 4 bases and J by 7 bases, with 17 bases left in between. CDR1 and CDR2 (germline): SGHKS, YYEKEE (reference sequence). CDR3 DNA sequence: TGTGCCAGCAGCCTACAGGGTAGTCACGCTGAAAAACTGTTTTTT. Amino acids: CASSLQGSHAEKLFF.

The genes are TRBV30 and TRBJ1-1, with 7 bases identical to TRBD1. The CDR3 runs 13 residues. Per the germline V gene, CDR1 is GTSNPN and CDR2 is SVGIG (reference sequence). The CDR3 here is CGHSGTVDTEAFF. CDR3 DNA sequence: TGTGGACACTCAGGGACAGTGGACACTGAAGCTTTCTTT.

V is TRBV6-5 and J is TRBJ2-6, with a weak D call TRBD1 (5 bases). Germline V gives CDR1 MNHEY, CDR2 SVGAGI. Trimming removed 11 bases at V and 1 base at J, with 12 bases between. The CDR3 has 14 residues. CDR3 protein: CALQRGSGANVLTF. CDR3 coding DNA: TGTGCCCTTCAAAGGGGATCTGGGGCCAACGTCCTGACTTTC.

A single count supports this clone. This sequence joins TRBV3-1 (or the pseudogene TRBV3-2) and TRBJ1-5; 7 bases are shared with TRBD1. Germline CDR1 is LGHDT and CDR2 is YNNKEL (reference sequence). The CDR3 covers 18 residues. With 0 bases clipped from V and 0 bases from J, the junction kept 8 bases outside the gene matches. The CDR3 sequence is CASSQDGDRLNSNQPQHF. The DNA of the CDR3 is TGTGCCAGCAGCCAAGACGGGGACAGATTAAATAGCAATCAGCCCCAGCATTTT.

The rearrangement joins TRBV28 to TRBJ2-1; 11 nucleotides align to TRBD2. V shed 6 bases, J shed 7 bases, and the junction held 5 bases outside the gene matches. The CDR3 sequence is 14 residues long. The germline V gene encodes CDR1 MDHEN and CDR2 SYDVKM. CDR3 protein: CASRRTSGSNEQFF. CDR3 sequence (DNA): TGTGCCAGCAGAAGAACTAGCGGGAGTAATGAGCAGTTCTTC. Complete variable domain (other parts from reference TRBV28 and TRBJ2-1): DVKVTQSSRYLVKRTGEKVFLECVQDMDHENMFWYRQDPGLGLRLIYFSYDVKMKEKGDIPEGYSVSREKKERFSLILESASTNQTSMYLCASRRTSGSNEQFFGPGTRLTVL.

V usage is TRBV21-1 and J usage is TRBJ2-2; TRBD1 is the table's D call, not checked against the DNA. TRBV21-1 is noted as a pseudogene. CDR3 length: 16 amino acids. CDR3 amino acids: CASSSGPLQGPGELFF. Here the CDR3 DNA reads TGTGCCAGCAGCAGTGGACCCCTCCAGGGTCCCGGGGAGCTGTTTTTT.

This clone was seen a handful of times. Here the CDR3 DNA reads TGTGCCAGTATGAGAGTGTCGGGACAGATCGGCGAGCAGTACTTC. As protein: CASMRVSGQIGEQYF. The chain links TRBV19 to TRBJ2-7; 7 nucleotides align to TRBD1. Germline CDR1 LNHDA, CDR2 SQIVND (reference sequence). The CDR3 has 15 residues. V shed 7 bases, J shed 6 bases, and the junction held 15 bases outside the gene matches.

In nucleotides, the CDR3 is TGTGCCAGCAGTTACACAACGGACAGGGCTAATGAAAAACTGTTTTTT. This translates into CASSYTTDRANEKLFF. The chain combines TRBV6-5 with TRBJ1-4, with TRBD1 matching over 8 bases. Germline CDR1 MNHEY, CDR2 SVGAGI. The CDR3 is 16 amino acids. The V gene end was trimmed by 2 bases and the J gene end by 3 bases; junction bases not matched to a gene: 5.

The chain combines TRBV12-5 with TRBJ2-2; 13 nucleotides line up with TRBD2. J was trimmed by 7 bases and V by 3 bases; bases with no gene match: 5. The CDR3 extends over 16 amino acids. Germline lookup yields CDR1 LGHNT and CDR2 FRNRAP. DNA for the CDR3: TGTGCTAGTGGTTTAGGACTAGCGGGGGCTAACGGGGAGCTGTTTTTT. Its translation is CASGLGLAGANGELFF.

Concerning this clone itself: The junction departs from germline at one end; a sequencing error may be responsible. CDR3: CASSTDRGYEQFF. Written as DNA, the CDR3 is TGTGCTAGCAGCACTGACAGGGGGTATGAGCAGTTCTTC. The chain combines TRBV7-7 with TRBJ2-1, with TRBD1 identical over 9 bases. The CDR3 totals 13 residues. The V gene's germline CDR1 is SSHAT and CDR2 FNYEAQ (reference sequence).

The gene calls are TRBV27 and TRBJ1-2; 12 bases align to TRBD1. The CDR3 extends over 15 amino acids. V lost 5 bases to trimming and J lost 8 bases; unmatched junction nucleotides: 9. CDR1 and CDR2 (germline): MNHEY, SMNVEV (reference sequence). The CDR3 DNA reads TGTGCCAGCAGTGATTACCGGGACAGGGGGCTCGGCTACACCTTC. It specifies CASSDYRDRGLGYTF.

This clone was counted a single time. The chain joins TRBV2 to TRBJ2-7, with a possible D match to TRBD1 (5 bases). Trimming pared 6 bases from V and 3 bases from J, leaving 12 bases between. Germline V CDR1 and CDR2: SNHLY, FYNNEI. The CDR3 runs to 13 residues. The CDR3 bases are TGTGCCAGCAGCGAACAGGAAAACTACGAGCAGTACTTC. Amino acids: CASSEQENYEQYF.

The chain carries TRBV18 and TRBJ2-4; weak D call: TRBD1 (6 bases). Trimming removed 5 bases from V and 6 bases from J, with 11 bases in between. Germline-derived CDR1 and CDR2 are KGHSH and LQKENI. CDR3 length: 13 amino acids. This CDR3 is CASSSKQGNIQYF. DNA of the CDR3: TGTGCCAGCTCAAGCAAACAGGGAAACATTCAGTACTTC. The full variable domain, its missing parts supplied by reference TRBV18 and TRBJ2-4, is NAGVMQNPRHLVRRRGQEARLRCSPMKGHSHVYWYRQLPEEGLKFMVYLQKENIIDESGMPKERFSAEFPKEGPSILRIQQVVRGDSAAYFCASSSKQGNIQYFGAGTRLSVL.

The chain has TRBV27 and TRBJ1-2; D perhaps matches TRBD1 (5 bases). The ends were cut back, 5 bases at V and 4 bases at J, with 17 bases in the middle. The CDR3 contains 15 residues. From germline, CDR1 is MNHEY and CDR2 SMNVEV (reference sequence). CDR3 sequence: CASSARVPQFYGYTF. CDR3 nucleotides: TGTGCCAGCAGTGCCAGGGTCCCACAGTTCTATGGCTACACCTTC.

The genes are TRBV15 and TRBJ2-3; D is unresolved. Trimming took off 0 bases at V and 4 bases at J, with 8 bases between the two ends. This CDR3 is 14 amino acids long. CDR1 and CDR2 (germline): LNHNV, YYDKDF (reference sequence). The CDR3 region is CATSRDISPDTQYF. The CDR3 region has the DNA TGTGCCACCAGCAGAGATATAAGCCCAGATACGCAGTATTTT.

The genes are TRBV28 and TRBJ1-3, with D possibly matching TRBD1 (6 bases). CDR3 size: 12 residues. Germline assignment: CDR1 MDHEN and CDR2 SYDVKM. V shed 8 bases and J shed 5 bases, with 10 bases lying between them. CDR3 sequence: CASQTGRNTIYF. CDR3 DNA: TGTGCCAGCCAAACAGGGAGAAACACCATATATTTT. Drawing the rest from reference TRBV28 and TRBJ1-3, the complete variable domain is DVKVTQSSRYLVKRTGEKVFLECVQDMDHENMFWYRQDPGLGLRLIYFSYDVKMKEKGDIPEGYSVSREKKERFSLILESASTNQTSMYLCASQTGRNTIYFGEGSWLTVV.

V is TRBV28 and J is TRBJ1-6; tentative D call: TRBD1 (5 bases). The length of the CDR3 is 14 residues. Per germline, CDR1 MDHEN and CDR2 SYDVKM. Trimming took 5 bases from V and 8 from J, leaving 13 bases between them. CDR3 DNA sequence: TGTGCCAGCAGTCCAGGGTGGTTTGATTCACCCCTCCACTTT. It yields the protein CASSPGWFDSPLHF. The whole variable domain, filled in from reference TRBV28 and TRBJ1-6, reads DVKVTQSSRYLVKRTGEKVFLECVQDMDHENMFWYRQDPGLGLRLIYFSYDVKMKEKGDIPEGYSVSREKKERFSLILESASTNQTSMYLCASSPGWFDSPLHFGNGTRLTVT.

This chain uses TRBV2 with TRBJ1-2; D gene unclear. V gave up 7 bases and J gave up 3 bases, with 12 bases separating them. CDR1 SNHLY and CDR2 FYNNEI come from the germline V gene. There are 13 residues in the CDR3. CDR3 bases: TGTGCCAGCAAAACAGAAACCTACTATGGCTACACCTTC. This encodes CASKTETYYGYTF.

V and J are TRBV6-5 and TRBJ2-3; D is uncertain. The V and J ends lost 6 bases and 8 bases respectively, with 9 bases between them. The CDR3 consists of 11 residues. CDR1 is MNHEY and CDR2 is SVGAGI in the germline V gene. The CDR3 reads CASRVYFTQYF. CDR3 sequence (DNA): TGTGCCAGCAGGGTCTATTTTACGCAGTATTTT.

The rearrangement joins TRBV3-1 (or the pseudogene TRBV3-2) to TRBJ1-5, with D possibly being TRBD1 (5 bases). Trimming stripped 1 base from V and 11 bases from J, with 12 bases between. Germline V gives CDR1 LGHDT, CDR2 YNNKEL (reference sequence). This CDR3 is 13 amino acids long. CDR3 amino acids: CASSQVPGPTQHF. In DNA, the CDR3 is TGTGCCAGCAGCCAAGTACCAGGGCCTACCCAGCATTTT.

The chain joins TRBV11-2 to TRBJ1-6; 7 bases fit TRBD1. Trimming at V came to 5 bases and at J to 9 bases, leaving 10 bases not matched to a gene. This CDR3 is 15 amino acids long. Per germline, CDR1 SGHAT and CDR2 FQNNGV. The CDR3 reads CASSARQGSSSPLHF. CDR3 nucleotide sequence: TGTGCCAGCAGCGCCCGACAGGGAAGTTCTTCACCCCTCCACTTT.

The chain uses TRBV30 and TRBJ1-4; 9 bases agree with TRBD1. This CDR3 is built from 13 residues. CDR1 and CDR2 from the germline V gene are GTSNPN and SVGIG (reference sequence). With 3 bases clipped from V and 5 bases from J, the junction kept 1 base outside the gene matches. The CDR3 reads CAWRGTGNEKLFF. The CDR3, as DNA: TGTGCCTGGAGAGGGACAGGGAATGAAAAACTGTTTTTT.

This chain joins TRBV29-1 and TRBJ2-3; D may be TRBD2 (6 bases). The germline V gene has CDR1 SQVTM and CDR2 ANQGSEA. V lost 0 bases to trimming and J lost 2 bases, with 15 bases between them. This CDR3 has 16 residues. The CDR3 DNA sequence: TGCAGCGTTGAAGATCGGTTAGCGGAGAACACAGATACGCAGTATTTT. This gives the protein CSVEDRLAENTDTQYF.

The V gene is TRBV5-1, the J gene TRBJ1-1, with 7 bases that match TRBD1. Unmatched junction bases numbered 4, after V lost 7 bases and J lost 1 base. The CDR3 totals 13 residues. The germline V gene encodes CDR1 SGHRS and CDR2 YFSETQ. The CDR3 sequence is CASSRQGNTEAFF. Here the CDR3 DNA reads TGCGCCAGCTCCCGACAGGGGAACACTGAAGCTTTCTTT.

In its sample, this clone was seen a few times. The chain's CDR3 is CASSEAGGGGVYQPQHF. In DNA, the CDR3 is TGTGCCAGCAGTGAAGCGGGAGGAGGGGGGGTTTATCAGCCCCAGCATTTT. V is TRBV2 and J is TRBJ1-5; D is possibly TRBD1 (6 bases). Germline CDR1 SNHLY, CDR2 FYNNEI. The V gene lost 0 bases and the J gene lost 5 bases, with 17 bases spanning the gap. This CDR3 comprises 17 residues. The variable domain in full, completed from reference TRBV2 and TRBJ1-5, reads EPEVTQTPSHQVTQMGQEVILRCVPISNHLYFYWYRQILGQKVEFLVSFYNNEISEKSEIFDDQFSVERPDGSNFTLKIRSTKLEDSAMYFCASSEAGGGGVYQPQHFGDGTRLSIL.

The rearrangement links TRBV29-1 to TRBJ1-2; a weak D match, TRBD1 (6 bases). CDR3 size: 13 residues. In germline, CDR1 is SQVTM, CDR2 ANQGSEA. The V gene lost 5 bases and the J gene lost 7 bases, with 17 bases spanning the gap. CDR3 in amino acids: CSVTTTGQRGYTF. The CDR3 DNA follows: TGCAGCGTTACCACTACAGGGCAGCGTGGCTACACCTTC.

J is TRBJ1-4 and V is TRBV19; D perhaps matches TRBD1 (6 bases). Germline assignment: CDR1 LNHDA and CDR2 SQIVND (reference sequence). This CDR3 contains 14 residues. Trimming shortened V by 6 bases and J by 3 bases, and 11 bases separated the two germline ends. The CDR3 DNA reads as TGTGCCAGTAGAAAACAGGGATCTAATGAAAAACTGTTTTTT. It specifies CASRKQGSNEKLFF. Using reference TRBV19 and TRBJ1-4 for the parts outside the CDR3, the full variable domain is DGGITQSPKYLFRKEGQNVTLSCEQNLNHDAMYWYRQDPGQGLRLIYYSQIVNDFQKGDIAEGYSVSREKKESFPLTVTSAQKNPTAFYLCASRKQGSNEKLFFGSGTQLSVL.

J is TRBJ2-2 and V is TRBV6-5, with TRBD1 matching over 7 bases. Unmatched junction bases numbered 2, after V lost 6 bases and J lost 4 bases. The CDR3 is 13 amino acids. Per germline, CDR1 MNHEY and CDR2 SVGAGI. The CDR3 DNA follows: TGTGCCAGCAGCGGACAGGTCACCGGGGAGCTGTTTTTT. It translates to CASSGQVTGELFF.

CDR3 DNA: TGTGCCAGCAGCTTCGGGACTTCAATACCCGCCTCCGAGAACACTGAAGCTTTCTTT. Translating it yields CASSFGTSIPASENTEAFF. The V gene is TRBV5-8, the J gene TRBJ1-1; D perhaps matches TRBD1 (5 bases). CDR1 is SGHTS and CDR2 is YDEGEE in the germline V gene. The ends were cut back, 2 bases at V and 1 base at J, with 24 bases in the middle. The CDR3 has 19 residues.